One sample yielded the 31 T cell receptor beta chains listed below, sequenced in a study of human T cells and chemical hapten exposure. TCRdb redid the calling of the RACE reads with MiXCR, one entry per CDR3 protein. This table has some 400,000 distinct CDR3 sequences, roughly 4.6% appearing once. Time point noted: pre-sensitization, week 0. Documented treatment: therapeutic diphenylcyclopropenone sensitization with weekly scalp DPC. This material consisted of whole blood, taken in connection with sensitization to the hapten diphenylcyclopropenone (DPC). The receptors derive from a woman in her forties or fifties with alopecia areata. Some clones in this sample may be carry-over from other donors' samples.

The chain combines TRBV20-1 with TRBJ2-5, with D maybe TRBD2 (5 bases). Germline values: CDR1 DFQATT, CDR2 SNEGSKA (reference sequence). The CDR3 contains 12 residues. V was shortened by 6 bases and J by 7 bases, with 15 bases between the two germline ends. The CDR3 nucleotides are TGCAGTGCCGGGCCCGCCGGAGGGACCCAGTACTTC. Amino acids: CSAGPAGGTQYF.

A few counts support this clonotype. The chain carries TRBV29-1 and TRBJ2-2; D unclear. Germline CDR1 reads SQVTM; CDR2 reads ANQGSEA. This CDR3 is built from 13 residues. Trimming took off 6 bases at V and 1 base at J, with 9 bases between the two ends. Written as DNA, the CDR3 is TGCAGCGTAAATGACCTGAACACCGGGGAGCTGTTTTTT. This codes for CSVNDLNTGELFF.

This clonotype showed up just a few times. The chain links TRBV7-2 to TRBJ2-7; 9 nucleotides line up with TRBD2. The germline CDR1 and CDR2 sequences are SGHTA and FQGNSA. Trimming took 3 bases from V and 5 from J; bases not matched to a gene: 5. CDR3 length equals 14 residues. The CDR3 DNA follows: TGTGCCAGCAGCTTTAGCGGGAGTAACCACGAGCAGTACTTC. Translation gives CASSFSGSNHEQYF.

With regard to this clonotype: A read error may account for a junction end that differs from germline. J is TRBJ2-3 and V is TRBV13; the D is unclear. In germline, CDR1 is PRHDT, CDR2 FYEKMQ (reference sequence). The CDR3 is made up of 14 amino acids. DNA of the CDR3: TGTACCAGCAGCTTGGGATCTGGCACAGATACGCAGTATTTT. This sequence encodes CTSSLGSGTDTQYF.

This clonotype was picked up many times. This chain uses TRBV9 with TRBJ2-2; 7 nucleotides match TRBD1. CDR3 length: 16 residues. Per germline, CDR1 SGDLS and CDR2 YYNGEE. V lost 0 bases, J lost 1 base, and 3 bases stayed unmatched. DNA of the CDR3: TGTGCCAGCAGCGTAGCAGGGGGAGTGAACACCGGGGAGCTGTTTTTT. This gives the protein CASSVAGGVNTGELFF.

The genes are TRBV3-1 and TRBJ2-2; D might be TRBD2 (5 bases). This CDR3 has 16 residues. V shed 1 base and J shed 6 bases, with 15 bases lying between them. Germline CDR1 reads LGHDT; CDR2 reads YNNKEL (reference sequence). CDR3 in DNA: TGTGCCAGCAGCCAAGGTATAGCGATTGTCGCCGGGGAGCTGTTTTTT. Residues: CASSQGIAIVAGELFF.

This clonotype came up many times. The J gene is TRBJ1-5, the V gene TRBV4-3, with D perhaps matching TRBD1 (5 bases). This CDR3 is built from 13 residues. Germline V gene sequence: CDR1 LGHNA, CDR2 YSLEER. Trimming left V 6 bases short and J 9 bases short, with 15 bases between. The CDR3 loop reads CASSYGDQGPQHF. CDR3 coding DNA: TGCGCCAGCAGTTACGGTGACCAGGGGCCCCAGCATTTT.

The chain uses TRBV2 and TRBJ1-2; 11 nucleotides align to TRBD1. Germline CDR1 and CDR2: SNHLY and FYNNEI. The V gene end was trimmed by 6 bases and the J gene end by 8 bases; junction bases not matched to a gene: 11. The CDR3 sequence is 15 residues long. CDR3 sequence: CASSSLRTGGEGYTF. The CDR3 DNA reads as TGTGCCAGCAGCTCCCTCCGGACAGGGGGCGAGGGCTACACCTTC.

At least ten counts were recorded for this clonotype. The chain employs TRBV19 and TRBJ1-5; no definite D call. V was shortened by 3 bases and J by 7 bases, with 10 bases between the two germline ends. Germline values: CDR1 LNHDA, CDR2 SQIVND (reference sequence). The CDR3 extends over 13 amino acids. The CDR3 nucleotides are TGTGCCAGTAGTATCCTGGGTAAACAGCCCCAGCATTTT. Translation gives CASSILGKQPQHF. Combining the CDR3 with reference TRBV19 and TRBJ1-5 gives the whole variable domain DGGITQSPKYLFRKEGQNVTLSCEQNLNHDAMYWYRQDPGQGLRLIYYSQIVNDFQKGDIAEGYSVSREKKESFPLTVTSAQKNPTAFYLCASSILGKQPQHFGDGTRLSIL.

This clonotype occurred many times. DNA for the CDR3: TGCGCCAGCAGTCAATTAAGGGGAGAGAAGAGGACCCAGTACTTC. Its protein product is CASSQLRGEKRTQYF. The chain carries TRBV23-1 and TRBJ2-5; either TRBD1 or TRBD2 may supply D (5 bases each). TRBV23-1 is an ORF for which the function is uncertain. With 1 base removed from V and 7 bases from J, the gap between germline ends came to 16 bases. The CDR3 loop spans 15 amino acids.

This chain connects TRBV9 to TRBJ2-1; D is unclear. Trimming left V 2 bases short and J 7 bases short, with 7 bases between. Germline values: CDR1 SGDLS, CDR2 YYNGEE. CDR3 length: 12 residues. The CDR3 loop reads CASSVQANEQFF. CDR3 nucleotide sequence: TGTGCCAGCAGCGTCCAAGCGAATGAGCAGTTCTTC.

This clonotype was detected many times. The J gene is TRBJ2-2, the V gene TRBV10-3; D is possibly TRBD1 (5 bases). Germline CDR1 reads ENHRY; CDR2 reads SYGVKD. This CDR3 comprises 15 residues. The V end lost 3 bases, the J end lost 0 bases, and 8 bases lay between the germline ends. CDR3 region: CAISDRVTNTGELFF. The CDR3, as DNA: TGTGCCATCAGTGACAGGGTTACGAACACCGGGGAGCTGTTTTTT.

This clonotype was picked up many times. CDR3 residues: CASRRQGGNSPLHF. The CDR3 coding sequence is TGTGCCAGCAGACGACAGGGCGGGAATTCACCCCTCCACTTT. The chain recombines TRBV7-2 with TRBJ1-6; TRBD1 aligns across 7 bases. Trimming took 6 bases from V and 7 from J; bases not matched to a gene: 6. The germline V gene encodes CDR1 SGHTA and CDR2 FQGNSA. The CDR3 is made up of 14 amino acids.

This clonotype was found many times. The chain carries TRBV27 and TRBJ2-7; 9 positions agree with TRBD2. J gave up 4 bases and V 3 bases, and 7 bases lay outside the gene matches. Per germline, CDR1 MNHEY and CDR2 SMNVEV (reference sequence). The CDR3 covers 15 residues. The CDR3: CASSFAGGTLYEQYF. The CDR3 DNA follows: TGTGCCAGCAGTTTCGCGGGAGGGACCCTTTACGAGCAGTACTTC.

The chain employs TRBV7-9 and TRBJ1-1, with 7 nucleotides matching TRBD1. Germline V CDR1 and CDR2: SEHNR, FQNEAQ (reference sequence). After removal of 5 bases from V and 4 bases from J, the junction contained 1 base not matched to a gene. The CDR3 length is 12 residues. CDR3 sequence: CASSRGPTEAFF. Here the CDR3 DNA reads TGTGCCAGCAGCAGGGGGCCCACTGAAGCTTTCTTT.

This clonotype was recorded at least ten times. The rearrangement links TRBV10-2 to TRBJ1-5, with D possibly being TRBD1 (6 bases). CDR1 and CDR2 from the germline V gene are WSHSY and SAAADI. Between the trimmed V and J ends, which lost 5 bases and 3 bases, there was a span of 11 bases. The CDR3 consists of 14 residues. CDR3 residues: CASSLTGLNQPQHF. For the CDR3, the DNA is TGCGCCAGCAGTTTGACAGGACTCAATCAGCCCCAGCATTTT.

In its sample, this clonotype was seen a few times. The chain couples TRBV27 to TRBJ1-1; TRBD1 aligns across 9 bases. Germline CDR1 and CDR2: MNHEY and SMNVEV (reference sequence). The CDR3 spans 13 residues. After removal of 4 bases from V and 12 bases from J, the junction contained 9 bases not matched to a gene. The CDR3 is CASSSPDRGRTFF. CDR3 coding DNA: TGTGCCAGCAGTTCCCCGGACAGGGGTAGAACTTTCTTT.

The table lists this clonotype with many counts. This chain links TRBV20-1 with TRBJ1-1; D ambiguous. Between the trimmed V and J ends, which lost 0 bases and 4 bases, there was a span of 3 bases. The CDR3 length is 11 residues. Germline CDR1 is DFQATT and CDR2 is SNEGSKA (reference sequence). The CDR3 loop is CSARDSTEAFF. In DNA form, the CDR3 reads TGCAGTGCTAGAGATTCCACTGAAGCTTTCTTT.

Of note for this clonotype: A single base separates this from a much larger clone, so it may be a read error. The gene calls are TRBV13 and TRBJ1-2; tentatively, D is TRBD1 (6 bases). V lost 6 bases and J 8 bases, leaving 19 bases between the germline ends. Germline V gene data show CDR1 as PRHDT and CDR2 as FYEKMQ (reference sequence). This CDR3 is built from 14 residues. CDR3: CASSWAGDSGGYTF. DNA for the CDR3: TGTGCCAGCAGTTGGGCAGGGGATTCTGGAGGCTACACCTTC.

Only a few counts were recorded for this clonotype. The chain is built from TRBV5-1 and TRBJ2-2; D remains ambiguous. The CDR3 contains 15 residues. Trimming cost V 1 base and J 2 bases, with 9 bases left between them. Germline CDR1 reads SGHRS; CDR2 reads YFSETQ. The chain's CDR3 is CASSLLADNTGELFF. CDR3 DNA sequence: TGCGCCAGCAGCTTGTTGGCGGATAACACCGGGGAGCTGTTTTTT.

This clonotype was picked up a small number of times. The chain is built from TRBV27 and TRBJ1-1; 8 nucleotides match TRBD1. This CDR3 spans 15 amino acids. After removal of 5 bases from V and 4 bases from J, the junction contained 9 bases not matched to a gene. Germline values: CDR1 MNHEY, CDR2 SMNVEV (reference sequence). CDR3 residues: CASSPITGGGTEAFF. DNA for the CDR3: TGTGCCAGCAGTCCCATCACAGGGGGGGGCACTGAAGCTTTCTTT.

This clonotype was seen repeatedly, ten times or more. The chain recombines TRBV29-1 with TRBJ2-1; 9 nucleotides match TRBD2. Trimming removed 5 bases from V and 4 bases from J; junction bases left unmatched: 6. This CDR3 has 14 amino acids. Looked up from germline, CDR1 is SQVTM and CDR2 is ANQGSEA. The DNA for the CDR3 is TGCAGCGTTTTCAAGACTAGCGGATACAATGAGCAGTTCTTC. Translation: CSVFKTSGYNEQFF.

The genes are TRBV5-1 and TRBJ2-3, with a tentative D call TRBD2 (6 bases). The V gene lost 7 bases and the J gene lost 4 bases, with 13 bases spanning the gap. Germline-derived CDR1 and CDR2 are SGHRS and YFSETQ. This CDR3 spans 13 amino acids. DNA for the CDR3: TGCGCCAGCTTTACTAGCACCGCAGATACGCAGTATTTT. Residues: CASFTSTADTQYF.

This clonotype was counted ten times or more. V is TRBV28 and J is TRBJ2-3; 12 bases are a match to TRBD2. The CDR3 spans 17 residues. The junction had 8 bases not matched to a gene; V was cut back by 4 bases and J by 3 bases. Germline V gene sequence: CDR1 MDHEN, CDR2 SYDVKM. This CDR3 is CASSSPTLAGGTDTQYF. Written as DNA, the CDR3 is TGTGCCAGCAGTTCACCAACACTAGCGGGAGGTACAGATACGCAGTATTTT. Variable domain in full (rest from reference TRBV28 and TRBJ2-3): DVKVTQSSRYLVKRTGEKVFLECVQDMDHENMFWYRQDPGLGLRLIYFSYDVKMKEKGDIPEGYSVSREKKERFSLILESASTNQTSMYLCASSSPTLAGGTDTQYFGPGTRLTVL.

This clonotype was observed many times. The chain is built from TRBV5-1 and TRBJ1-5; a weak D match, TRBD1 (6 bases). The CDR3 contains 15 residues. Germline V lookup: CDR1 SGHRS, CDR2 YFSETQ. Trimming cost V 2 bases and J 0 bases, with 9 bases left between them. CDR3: CASSLTGTSNQPQHF. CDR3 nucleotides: TGCGCCAGCAGCTTAACAGGGACTAGCAATCAGCCCCAGCATTTT.

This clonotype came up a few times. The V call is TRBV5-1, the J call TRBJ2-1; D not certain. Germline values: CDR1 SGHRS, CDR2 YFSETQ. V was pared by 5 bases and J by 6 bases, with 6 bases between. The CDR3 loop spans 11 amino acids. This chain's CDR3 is CASRWANEQFF. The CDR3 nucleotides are TGCGCCAGCAGGTGGGCCAATGAGCAGTTCTTC.

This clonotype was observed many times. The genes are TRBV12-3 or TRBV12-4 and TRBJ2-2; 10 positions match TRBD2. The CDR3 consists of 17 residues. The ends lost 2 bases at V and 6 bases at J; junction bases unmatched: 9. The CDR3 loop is CASSLSPSGGAAGELFF. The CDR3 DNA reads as TGTGCCAGCAGTTTAAGTCCTAGCGGGGGTGCTGCCGGGGAGCTGTTTTTT.

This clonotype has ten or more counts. The CDR3 nucleotides are TGTGCCAGCAGTTTGGGACAGGGGGCCGCGGACACCATATATTTT. This gives the protein CASSLGQGAADTIYF. The J gene is TRBJ1-3, the V gene TRBV12-3 or TRBV12-4; 12 nucleotides match TRBD1. This CDR3 region has 15 residues. The ends lost 3 bases at V and 8 bases at J; junction bases unmatched: 5.

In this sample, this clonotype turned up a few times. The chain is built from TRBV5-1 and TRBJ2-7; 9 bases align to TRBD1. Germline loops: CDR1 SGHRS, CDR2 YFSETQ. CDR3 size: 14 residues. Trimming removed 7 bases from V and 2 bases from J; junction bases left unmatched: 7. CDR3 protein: CASSQGQGAYEQYF. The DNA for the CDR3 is TGCGCCAGCTCGCAGGGACAGGGTGCCTACGAGCAGTACTTC.

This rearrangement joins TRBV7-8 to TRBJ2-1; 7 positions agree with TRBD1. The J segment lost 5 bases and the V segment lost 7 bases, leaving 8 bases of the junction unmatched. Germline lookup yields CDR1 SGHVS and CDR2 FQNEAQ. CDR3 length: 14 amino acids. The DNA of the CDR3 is TGTGCCAGCACCTTTAGGGACAGCCACAATGAGCAGTTCTTC. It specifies CASTFRDSHNEQFF.

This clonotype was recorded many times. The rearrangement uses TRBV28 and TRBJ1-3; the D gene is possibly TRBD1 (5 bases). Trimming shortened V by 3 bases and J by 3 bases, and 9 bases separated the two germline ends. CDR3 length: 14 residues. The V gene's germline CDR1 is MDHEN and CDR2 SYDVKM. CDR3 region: CASSFGTDGNTIYF. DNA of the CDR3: TGTGCCAGCAGTTTCGGGACCGATGGAAACACCATATATTTT.